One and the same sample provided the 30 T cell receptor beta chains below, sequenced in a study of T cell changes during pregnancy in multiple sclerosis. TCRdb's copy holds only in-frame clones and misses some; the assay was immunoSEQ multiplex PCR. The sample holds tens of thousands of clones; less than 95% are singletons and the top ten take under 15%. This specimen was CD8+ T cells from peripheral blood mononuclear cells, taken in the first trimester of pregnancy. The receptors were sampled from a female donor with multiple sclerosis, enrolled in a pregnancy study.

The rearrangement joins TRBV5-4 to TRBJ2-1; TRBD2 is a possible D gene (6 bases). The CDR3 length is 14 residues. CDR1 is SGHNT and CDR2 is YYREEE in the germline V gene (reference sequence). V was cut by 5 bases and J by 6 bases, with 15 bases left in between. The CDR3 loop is CASRSGPGSNEQFF. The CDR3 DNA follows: TGTGCCAGCAGGTCCGGGCCCGGGAGCAATGAGCAGTTCTTC.

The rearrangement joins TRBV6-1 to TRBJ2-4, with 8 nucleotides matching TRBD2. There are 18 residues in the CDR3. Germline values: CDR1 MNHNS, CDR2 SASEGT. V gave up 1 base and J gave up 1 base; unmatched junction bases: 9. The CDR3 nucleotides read TGTGCCAGCAGTGAAGGGCGGGAGGCCTTGGTGGCCAAAAACATTCAGTACTTC. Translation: CASSEGREALVAKNIQYF.

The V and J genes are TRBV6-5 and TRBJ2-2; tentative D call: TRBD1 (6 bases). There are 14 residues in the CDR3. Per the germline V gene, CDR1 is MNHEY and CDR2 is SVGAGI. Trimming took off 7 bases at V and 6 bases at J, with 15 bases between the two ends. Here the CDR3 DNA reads TGTGCCAGCAAAGGACAGTTAGACTCCGGGGAGCTGTTTTTT. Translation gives CASKGQLDSGELFF.

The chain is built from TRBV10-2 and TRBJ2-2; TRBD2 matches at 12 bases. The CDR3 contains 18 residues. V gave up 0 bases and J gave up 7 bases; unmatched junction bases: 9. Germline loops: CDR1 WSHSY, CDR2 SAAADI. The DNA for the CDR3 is TGCGCCAGCAGTGAGTCGCTAGCGGGAGGGCCTGGTGGCGGGGAGCTGTTTTTT. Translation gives CASSESLAGGPGGGELFF.

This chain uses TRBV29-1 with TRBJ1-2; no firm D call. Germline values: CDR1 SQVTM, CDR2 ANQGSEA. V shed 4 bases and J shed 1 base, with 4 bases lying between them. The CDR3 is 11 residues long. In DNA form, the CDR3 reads TGCAGCGTTGTACTTAACTATGGCTACACCTTC. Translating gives CSVVLNYGYTF.

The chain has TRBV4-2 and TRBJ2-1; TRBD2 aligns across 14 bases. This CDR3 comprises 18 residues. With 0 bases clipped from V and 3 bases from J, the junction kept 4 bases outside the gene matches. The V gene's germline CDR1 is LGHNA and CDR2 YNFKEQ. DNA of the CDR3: TGTGCCAGCAGCCAAGATGGACTAGCGGGAGGTAGCTACAATGAGCAGTTCTTC. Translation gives CASSQDGLAGGSYNEQFF.

The CDR3: CASSLGLAGSYEQYF. DNA of the CDR3: TGTGCCAGCAGCTTAGGTCTAGCGGGTTCCTACGAGCAGTACTTC. This rearrangement joins TRBV5-6 to TRBJ2-7; TRBD2 aligns across 8 bases. Per the germline V gene, CDR1 is SGHDT and CDR2 is YYEEEE. V was clipped by 2 bases and J by 1 base; unmatched bases: 5. CDR3 size: 15 residues. Supplemented by reference TRBV5-6 and TRBJ2-7, the full variable domain reads DAGVTQSPTHLIKTRGQQVTLRCSPKSGHDTVSWYQQALGQGPQFIFQYYEEEERQRGNFPDRFSGHQFPNYSSELNVNALLLGDSALYLCASSLGLAGSYEQYFGPGTRLTVT.

CDR3 DNA sequence: TGTGCCAGTAACTTCGGGACAGGGTTGGGGAATGAGCAGTTCTTC. This gives the protein CASNFGTGLGNEQFF. V and J are TRBV19 and TRBJ2-1, with 9 bases that match TRBD1. From germline, CDR1 is LNHDA and CDR2 SQIVND (reference sequence). The CDR3 runs 15 residues. J gave up 7 bases and V 7 bases, and 11 bases lay outside the gene matches.

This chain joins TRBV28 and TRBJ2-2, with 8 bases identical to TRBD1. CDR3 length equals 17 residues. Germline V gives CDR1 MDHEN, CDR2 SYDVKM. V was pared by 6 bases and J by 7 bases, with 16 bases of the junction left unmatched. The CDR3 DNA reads TGTGCCAGCAGGCCCCCCCCTGGGCAGGGGGCTATCGGGGAGCTGTTTTTT. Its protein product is CASRPPPGQGAIGELFF.

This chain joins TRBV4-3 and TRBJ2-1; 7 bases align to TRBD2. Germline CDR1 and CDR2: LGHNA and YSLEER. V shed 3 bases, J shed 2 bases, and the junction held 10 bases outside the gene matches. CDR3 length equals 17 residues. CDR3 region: CASSQDPAGAAYNEQFF. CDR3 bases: TGCGCCAGCAGCCAGGACCCGGCGGGAGCTGCCTACAATGAGCAGTTCTTC.

The CDR3 here is CASSLFTAPYAELFF. For the CDR3, the DNA is TGTGCCAGCAGTTTATTTACAGCCCCTTACGCGGAGCTGTTTTTT. V is TRBV27 and J is TRBJ2-2; D not certain. From germline, CDR1 is MNHEY and CDR2 SMNVEV (reference sequence). V shed 1 base and J shed 10 bases, with 16 bases lying between them. The CDR3 is made up of 15 amino acids.

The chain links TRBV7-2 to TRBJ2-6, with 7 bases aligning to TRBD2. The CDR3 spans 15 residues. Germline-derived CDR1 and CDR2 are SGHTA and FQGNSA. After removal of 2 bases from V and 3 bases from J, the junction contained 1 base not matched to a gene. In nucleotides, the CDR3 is TGTGCCAGCAGCTTATGGGAGGGTGGGGCCAACGTCCTGACTTTC. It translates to CASSLWEGGANVLTF.

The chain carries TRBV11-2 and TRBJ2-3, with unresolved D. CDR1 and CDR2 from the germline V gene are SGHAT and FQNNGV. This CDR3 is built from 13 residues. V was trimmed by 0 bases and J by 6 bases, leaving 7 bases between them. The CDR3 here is CASSLDRPDTQYF. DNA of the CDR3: TGTGCCAGCAGCTTAGATCGTCCCGATACGCAGTATTTT.

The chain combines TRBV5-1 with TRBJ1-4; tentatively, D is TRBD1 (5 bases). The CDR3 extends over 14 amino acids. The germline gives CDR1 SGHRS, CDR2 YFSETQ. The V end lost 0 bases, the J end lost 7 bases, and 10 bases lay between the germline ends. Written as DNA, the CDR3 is TGCGCCAGCAGCTTGGTGGCAGGGCCTGAAAAACTGTTTTTT. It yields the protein CASSLVAGPEKLFF.

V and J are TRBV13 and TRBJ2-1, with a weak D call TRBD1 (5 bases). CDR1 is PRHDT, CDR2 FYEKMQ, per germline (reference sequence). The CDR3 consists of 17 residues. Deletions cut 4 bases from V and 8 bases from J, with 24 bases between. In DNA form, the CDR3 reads TGTGCCAGCAGCTCAGAGCGTAGGGGCGAAAGGGTAGATGAGCAGTTCTTC. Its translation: CASSSERRGERVDEQFF.

As DNA, the CDR3 is TGTGCCAGCAGCTCGGGGGTACCCGGGGAGCTGTTTTTT. It is translated as CASSSGVPGELFF. This chain uses TRBV7-6 with TRBJ2-2; D may be TRBD2 (6 bases). Germline V lookup: CDR1 SGHVS, CDR2 FNYEAQ. V shed 4 bases and J shed 6 bases, with 9 bases lying between them. The CDR3 totals 13 residues.

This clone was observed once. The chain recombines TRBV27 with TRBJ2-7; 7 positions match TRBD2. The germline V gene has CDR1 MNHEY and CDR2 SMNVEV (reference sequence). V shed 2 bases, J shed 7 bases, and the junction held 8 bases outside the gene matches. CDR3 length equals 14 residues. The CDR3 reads CASSLAGESREQYF. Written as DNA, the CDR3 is TGTGCCAGCAGTTTAGCGGGAGAGAGTCGGGAGCAGTACTTC.

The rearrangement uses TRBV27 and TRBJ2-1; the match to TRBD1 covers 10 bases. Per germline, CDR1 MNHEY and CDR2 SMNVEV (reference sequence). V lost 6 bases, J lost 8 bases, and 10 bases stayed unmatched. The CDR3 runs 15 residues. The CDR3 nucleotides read TGTGCCAGCAGCCCGGGACAGGGGTATCGGGATGAGCAGTTCTTC. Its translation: CASSPGQGYRDEQFF.

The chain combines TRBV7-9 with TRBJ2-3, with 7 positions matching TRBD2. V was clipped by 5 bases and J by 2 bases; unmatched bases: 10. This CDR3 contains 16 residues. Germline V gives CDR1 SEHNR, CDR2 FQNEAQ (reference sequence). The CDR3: CASSPRAGIITDTQYF. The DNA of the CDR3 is TGTGCCAGCAGCCCCCGAGCGGGGATAATCACAGATACGCAGTATTTT.

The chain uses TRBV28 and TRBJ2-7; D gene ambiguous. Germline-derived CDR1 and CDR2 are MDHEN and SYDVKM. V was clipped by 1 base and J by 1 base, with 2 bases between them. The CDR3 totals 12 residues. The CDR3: CASSLSSYEQYF. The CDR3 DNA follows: TGTGCCAGCAGTTTATCTTCCTACGAGCAGTACTTC.

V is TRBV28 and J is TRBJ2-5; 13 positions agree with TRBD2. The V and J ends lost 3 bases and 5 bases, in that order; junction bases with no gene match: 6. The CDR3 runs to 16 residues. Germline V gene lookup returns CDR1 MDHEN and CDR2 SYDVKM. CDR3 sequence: CASSFDGTSGIETQYF. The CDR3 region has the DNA TGTGCCAGCAGTTTTGACGGGACTAGCGGGATTGAGACCCAGTACTTC.

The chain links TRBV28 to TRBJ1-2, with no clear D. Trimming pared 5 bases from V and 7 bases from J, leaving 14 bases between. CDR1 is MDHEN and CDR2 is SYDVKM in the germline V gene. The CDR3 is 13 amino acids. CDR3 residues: CASSPNLVSGYTF. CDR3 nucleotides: TGTGCCAGCAGTCCAAATCTAGTTAGTGGCTACACCTTC.

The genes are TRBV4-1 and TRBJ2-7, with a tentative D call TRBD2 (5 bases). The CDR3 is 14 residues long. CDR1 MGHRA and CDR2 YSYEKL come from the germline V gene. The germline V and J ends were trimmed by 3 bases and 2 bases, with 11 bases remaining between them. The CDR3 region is CASSQGVGAYEQYF. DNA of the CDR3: TGCGCCAGCAGCCAGGGAGTTGGGGCCTACGAGCAGTACTTC.

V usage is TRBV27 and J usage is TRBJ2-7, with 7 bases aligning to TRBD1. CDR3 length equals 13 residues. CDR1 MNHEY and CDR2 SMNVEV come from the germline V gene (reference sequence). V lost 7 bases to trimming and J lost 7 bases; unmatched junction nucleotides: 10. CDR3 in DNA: TGTGCCAGCATGGGGAAGGGGGCAAATGAGCAGTACTTC. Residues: CASMGKGANEQYF.

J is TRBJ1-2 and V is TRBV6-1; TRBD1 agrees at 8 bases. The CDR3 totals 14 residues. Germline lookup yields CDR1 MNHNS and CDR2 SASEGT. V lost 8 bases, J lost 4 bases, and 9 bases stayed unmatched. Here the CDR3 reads CASSGTGELYGYTF. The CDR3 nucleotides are TGTGCCAGCTCCGGGACAGGAGAACTCTATGGCTACACCTTC.

CDR3 sequence reads: CSVGGLAGNQETQYF. The CDR3 coding sequence is TGCAGCGTTGGGGGACTAGCGGGTAACCAAGAGACCCAGTACTTC. The chain is built from TRBV29-1 and TRBJ2-5; TRBD2 matches 12 bases. This CDR3 has 15 residues. The V and J ends lost 4 bases and 0 bases, in that order; junction bases with no gene match: 3. Germline CDR1 SQVTM, CDR2 ANQGSEA.

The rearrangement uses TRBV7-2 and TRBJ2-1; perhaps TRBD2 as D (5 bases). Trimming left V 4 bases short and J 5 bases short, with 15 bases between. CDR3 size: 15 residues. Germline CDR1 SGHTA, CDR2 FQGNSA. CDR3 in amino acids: CASSSRGLAHNEQFF. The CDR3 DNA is TGTGCCAGCAGCTCCCGCGGGCTAGCCCACAATGAGCAGTTCTTC.

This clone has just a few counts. CDR3 residues: CASATGEGANVLTF. The CDR3 DNA reads as TGTGCCAGCGCTACGGGAGAAGGGGCCAACGTCCTGACTTTC. This sequence joins TRBV6-1 and TRBJ2-6, with D tentatively TRBD2 (6 bases). The germline CDR1 and CDR2 sequences are MNHNS and SASEGT. V gave up 8 bases and J gave up 4 bases, with 12 bases separating them. The CDR3 has 14 amino acids.

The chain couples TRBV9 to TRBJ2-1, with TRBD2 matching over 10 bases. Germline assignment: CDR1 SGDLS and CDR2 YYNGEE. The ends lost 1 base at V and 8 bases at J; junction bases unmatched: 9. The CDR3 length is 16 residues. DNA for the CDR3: TGTGCCAGCAGCGTAAGAGCGGGAGGGAGTGGAGATGAGCAGTTCTTC. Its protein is CASSVRAGGSGDEQFF.

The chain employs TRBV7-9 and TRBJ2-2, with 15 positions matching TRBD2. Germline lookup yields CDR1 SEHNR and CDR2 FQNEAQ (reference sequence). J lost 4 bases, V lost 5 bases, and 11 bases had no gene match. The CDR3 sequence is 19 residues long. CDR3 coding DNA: TGTGCCAGCAGCCCCCCCAGGACTAGCGGGAGGGCCGCCACCGGGGAGCTGTTTTTT. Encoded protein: CASSPPRTSGRAATGELFF.